This T cell receptor beta chain was sequenced in a study of PD-1 blockade in classical Hodgkin lymphoma. Sequenced by immunoSEQ multiplex PCR; TCRdb stores in-frame clones only, minus some. The profile covers fewer than 35,000 clones, with 92% appearing a single time and about 0.31% taken by the ten largest. The germline CDR1 and CDR2 sequences are MNHEY and SVGAGI. CDR3 length: 14 residues. V lost 6 bases to trimming and J lost 8 bases; unmatched junction nucleotides: 9. Time point reported: cycle 4 day 1 (C4D1), after 6 weeks of nivolumab. Patients all relapsed after autologous stem cell transplantation, and there was variation in brentuximab vedotin exposure. With magnetic negative selection, CD4+ T cells were purified from PBMCs that had been thawed.

The gene calls are TRBV6-5 and TRBJ2-1; 8 bases agree with TRBD1. The material was CD4+ T cells from blood, obtained before the fourth cycle of nivolumab. This TCR was sampled from a human donor with classical Hodgkin lymphoma. The CDR3 DNA reads TGTGCCAGCAGCCGGAACAGGGGGAAGGATGAGCAGTTCTTC. It translates to CASSRNRGKDEQFF.